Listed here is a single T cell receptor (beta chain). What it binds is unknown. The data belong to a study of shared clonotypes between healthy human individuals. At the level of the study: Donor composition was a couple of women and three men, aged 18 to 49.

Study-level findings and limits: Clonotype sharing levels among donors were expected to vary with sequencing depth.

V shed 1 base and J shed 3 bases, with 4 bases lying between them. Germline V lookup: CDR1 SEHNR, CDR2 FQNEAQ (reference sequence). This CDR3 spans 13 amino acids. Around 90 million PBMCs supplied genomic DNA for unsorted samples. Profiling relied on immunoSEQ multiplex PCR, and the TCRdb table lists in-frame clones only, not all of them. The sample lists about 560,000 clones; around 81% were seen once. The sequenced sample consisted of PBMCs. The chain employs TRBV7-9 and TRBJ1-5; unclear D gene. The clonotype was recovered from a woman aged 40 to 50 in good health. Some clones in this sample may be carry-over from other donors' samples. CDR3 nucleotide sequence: TGTGCCAGCAGCTTAGATGCCAATCAGCCCCAGCATTTT. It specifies CASSLDANQPQHF.